A selection of T cell receptor beta chains follows, all from one sample in a study of Ad26.COV2.S vaccination and SARS-CoV-2 variants. Generated by immunoSEQ multiplex PCR, the TCRdb table keeps only in-frame clones and is missing some. Altogether about 390,000 clones are present, roughly nine tenths being singletons, with the ten largest covering approximately 3.7%. The sequences come from peripheral blood, collected in a trial of Ad26.COV2.S vaccine versus placebo. The receptors derive from a person between 18 and 59 years old who received the Ad26.COV2.S COVID-19 vaccine or a placebo. The CDR3 runs from the conserved cysteine through the conserved F or W. The D gene is left open where the match is weak. Size is omitted from some rows. Given values are once, few, many or a class for expanded clones.

CDR3 protein	CDR3 DNA	D gene	clone size	J gene	V gene
CASSSARLDTQYF	TGTGCCAGCAGCTCGGCTCGGCTAGATACGCAGTATTTT	.	.	TRBJ2-3	TRBV7-2
CASSFGSGSRTDTQYF	TGCGCCAGCAGCTTTGGATCTGGGTCTCGCACAGATACGCAGTATTTT	.	.	TRBJ2-3	TRBV5-1
CASSSPRSPLHF	TGTGCCAGCAGTTCCCCTAGATCACCCCTCCACTTT	.	.	TRBJ1-6	TRBV6-5
CASSLGEASIDF	TGTGCCAGCAGCTTAGGGGAGGCCAGTATTGACTTC	.	.	TRBJ2-7	TRBV7-9
CASSLGGIEQYF	TGTGCCAGCAGCTTGGGAGGGATCGAGCAGTACTTC	.	.	TRBJ2-7	TRBV5-6
CASSSPATRWYF	TGTGCCAGCAGTAGCCCCGCGACACGGTGGTACTTC	.	.	TRBJ2-7	TRBV6-5
CASSPEDGNSPLHF	TGTGCCAGCTCACCGGAGGATGGGAATTCACCCCTCCACTTT	.	.	TRBJ1-6	TRBV18
CASSLHRGPLQFNEQFF	TGTGCCAGCAGCCTGCACAGGGGTCCCCTCCAGTTCAATGAGCAGTTCTTC	TRBD1	.	TRBJ2-1	TRBV3-1/TRBV3-2
CASSGQGGSEKLFF	TGTGCCAGCAGCGGACAGGGGGGATCGGAAAAACTGTTTTTT	TRBD1	.	TRBJ1-4	TRBV5-4
CASSRKENTEAFF	TGCGCCAGCAGCCGGAAAGAGAACACTGAAGCTTTCTTT	.	once	TRBJ1-1	TRBV4-1
CATSDYTGELFF	TGTGCCACCAGTGATTATACCGGGGAGCTGTTTTTT	.	.	TRBJ2-2	TRBV24-1
CASSSLGTAGANVLTF	TGTGCCAGCAGCTCTTTAGGGACAGCTGGGGCCAACGTCCTGACTTTC	TRBD1	.	TRBJ2-6	TRBV11-2
CASSSQMNTEAFF	TGCGCCAGCAGCTCCCAGATGAACACTGAAGCTTTCTTT	.	.	TRBJ1-1	TRBV4-1
CASSPGGVSDTQYF	TGTGCCAGCAGTCCCGGGGGGGTATCAGATACGCAGTATTTT	TRBD2	.	TRBJ2-3	TRBV11-1
CASSVAWGDTQYF	TGTGCCAGCAGCGTAGCCTGGGGGGATACGCAGTATTTT	.	.	TRBJ2-3	TRBV9
CASGLEQEPQHF	TGTGCTAGTGGTTTGGAACAGGAGCCCCAGCATTTT	.	.	TRBJ1-5	TRBV12-5
CASSRREFYGYTF	TGTGCCAGCAGCAGGCGTGAATTCTATGGCTACACCTTC	.	.	TRBJ1-2	TRBV5-6
CASSRQGAGGYTF	TGTGCCAGCAGTAGACAGGGGGCGGGAGGCTACACCTTC	TRBD1	few	TRBJ1-2	TRBV2
CASSQDLGSSPLHF	TGCGCCAGCAGCCAAGATTTAGGGAGTTCACCCCTCCACTTT	.	.	TRBJ1-6	TRBV4-1
CASSSYKPGGTQYF	TGTGCCAGCAGCTCCTATAAGCCTGGGGGGACCCAGTACTTC	.	.	TRBJ2-5	TRBV5-4
CASSDGQGNNQPQHF	TGTGCCAGCAGTGACGGACAGGGAAACAATCAGCCCCAGCATTTT	TRBD1	.	TRBJ1-5	TRBV6-6